Following are 21 T cell receptor beta chains from one sample sequenced in a study of blood T cell repertoires in COVID-19. Libraries were prepared by immunoSEQ multiplex PCR; TCRdb keeps only in-frame clonotypes and omits some of them. The data contain some 28,000 clones, around 90% of them singletons. Sample: peripheral blood. The receptors stem from a human donor in a cohort sampled during active COVID-19.

In the case of this clone: At one boundary the junction diverges from the germline segment, which might be a read error. This chain links TRBV7-7 with TRBJ1-6; 8 bases fit TRBD1. Germline V gene data show CDR1 as SSHAT and CDR2 as FNYEAQ (reference sequence). This CDR3 is 16 amino acids long. Here the CDR3 DNA reads TGTGCTAGCAGCACAGGGGGACAGCACTATAATTCACCCCTCCACTTT. Translation: CASSTGGQHYNSPLHF.

This chain joins TRBV2 and TRBJ2-5; 9 bases match TRBD1. The CDR3 consists of 12 residues. J was trimmed by 5 bases and V by 7 bases; bases with no gene match: 2. Germline V gene lookup returns CDR1 SNHLY and CDR2 FYNNEI. DNA of the CDR3: TGTGCCAGCAACACAGGGGGCGAGACCCAGTACTTC. Amino acid sequence: CASNTGGETQYF.

The chain combines TRBV6-2 or TRBV6-3 with TRBJ2-5; no reliable D call. Trimming took 3 bases from V and 2 from J, leaving 7 bases between them. Germline CDR1 MNHEY, CDR2 SVGEGT. This CDR3 region has 13 residues. The CDR3 loop reads CASSYRLQETQYF. CDR3 sequence (DNA): TGTGCCAGCAGTTATCGTTTACAAGAGACCCAGTACTTC.

This clone has more than one count but fewer than ten. J is TRBJ1-6 and V is TRBV12-3 or TRBV12-4, with D unresolved. This CDR3 spans 12 amino acids. V lost 5 bases and J lost 10, with 9 bases in between. The CDR3 spells CASSQVESPLHF. CDR3 DNA: TGTGCCAGCAGTCAAGTAGAATCACCCCTCCACTTT.

This chain links TRBV19 with TRBJ2-5; 9 bases map to TRBD1. This CDR3 has 13 residues. CDR1 is LNHDA, CDR2 SQIVND, per germline (reference sequence). Losses at the gene ends were 9 bases for V and 1 base for J; bases not matched to a gene: 3. The CDR3 DNA sequence: TGTGCCAGCCGGGACAGGGCCCAAGAGACCCAGTACTTC. Protein sequence: CASRDRAQETQYF.

This chain joins TRBV4-2 and TRBJ1-1, with unresolved D. Germline V lookup: CDR1 LGHNA, CDR2 YNFKEQ. V lost 7 bases, J lost 1 base, and 16 bases lay in between. This CDR3 is 15 amino acids long. DNA for the CDR3: TGTGCCAGCACCTCCCTGCCGGGTCGGAACACTGAAGCTTTCTTT. It encodes CASTSLPGRNTEAFF.

This clone appeared once. V is TRBV27 and J is TRBJ1-1; perhaps TRBD1 as D (5 bases). The CDR3 consists of 14 residues. The germline CDR1 and CDR2 sequences are MNHEY and SMNVEV (reference sequence). The V end was cut by 4 bases, the J end by 4 bases, with 13 bases between. CDR3 DNA sequence: TGTGCCAGCAGTTCCGGCGTGGGGGGCACTGAAGCTTTCTTT. The encoded protein is CASSSGVGGTEAFF.

The J gene is TRBJ2-7, the V gene TRBV18; 7 bases map to TRBD1. CDR1 and CDR2 (germline): KGHSH, LQKENI. The V segment lost 5 bases and the J segment 3 bases; nucleotides outside the gene matches: 4. The CDR3 is 13 amino acids. Here the CDR3 DNA reads TGTGCCAGCTCATTGGGGACAGACTACGAGCAGTACTTC. This sequence encodes CASSLGTDYEQYF.

J is TRBJ1-4 and V is TRBV6-2 or TRBV6-3; D perhaps matches TRBD1 (6 bases). The germline V gene encodes CDR1 MNHEY and CDR2 SVGEGT. V was shortened by 0 bases and J by 7 bases, with 12 bases between the two germline ends. There are 15 residues in the CDR3. CDR3 protein: CASSYSTAGAEKLFF. The DNA of the CDR3 is TGTGCCAGCAGTTACTCGACGGCGGGGGCTGAAAAACTGTTTTTT.

V is TRBV10-3 and J is TRBJ2-7; 8 bases fit TRBD2. From germline, CDR1 is ENHRY and CDR2 SYGVKD. Trimming took 8 bases from V and 4 from J; bases not matched to a gene: 10. The CDR3 length is 14 residues. The CDR3 region is CAISSSSGGYEQYF. CDR3 bases: TGTGCCATCTCATCGTCCAGCGGGGGTTACGAGCAGTACTTC.

The chain recombines TRBV7-6 with TRBJ2-5, with 9 positions matching TRBD1. The CDR3 length is 14 residues. The germline CDR1 and CDR2 sequences are SGHVS and FNYEAQ. The V gene end was trimmed by 4 bases and the J gene end by 6 bases; junction bases not matched to a gene: 6. CDR3 nucleotides: TGTGCCAGCAGCTCTTCCGGGACAGGGAAGACCCAGTACTTC. Translated, it gives CASSSSGTGKTQYF.

The count of this clone is one. The V gene is TRBV7-2, the J gene TRBJ2-5; 11 positions agree with TRBD1. The CDR3 spans 13 residues. V shed 5 bases, J shed 7 bases, and the junction held 3 bases outside the gene matches. Germline V lookup: CDR1 SGHTA, CDR2 FQGNSA. CDR3 coding DNA: TGTGCCAGCAGCGGGACAGGGGGGAGGACCCAGTACTTC. Translation: CASSGTGGRTQYF.

The chain uses TRBV11-2 and TRBJ1-2; D possibly corresponds to TRBD1 (5 bases). The germline V gene encodes CDR1 SGHAT and CDR2 FQNNGV. V was pared by 5 bases and J by 10 bases, with 14 bases between. CDR3 length: 12 residues. The CDR3 protein is CASSPEGVAYTF. The CDR3 nucleotides are TGTGCCAGCAGCCCAGAAGGGGTTGCCTACACCTTC.

The chain employs TRBV23-1 and TRBJ2-1; the match to TRBD2 covers 8 bases. Being an ORF, TRBV23-1 has a function that is uncertain. The CDR3 spans 17 residues. Trimming removed 3 bases from V and 7 bases from J; junction bases left unmatched: 14. The CDR3 coding sequence is TGCGCCAGCAGTCAGCCCAGGGGCGGGGGGCCGAGGAATGAGCAGTTCTTC. It yields the protein CASSQPRGGGPRNEQFF.

The gene calls are TRBV14 and TRBJ1-4; the D gene is possibly TRBD1 (5 bases). Germline lookup yields CDR1 SGHDN and CDR2 FVKESK. Deletions cut 1 base from V and 4 bases from J, with 10 bases between. The CDR3 spans 15 residues. DNA of the CDR3: TGTGCCAGCAGCCAAGTTCAGGGTGATAATGAAAAACTGTTTTTT. Translated, it gives CASSQVQGDNEKLFF.

The V gene is TRBV27, the J gene TRBJ1-1; 7 nucleotides line up with TRBD1. Germline V gene data show CDR1 as MNHEY and CDR2 as SMNVEV (reference sequence). After removal of 3 bases from V and 5 bases from J, the junction contained 6 bases not matched to a gene. The CDR3 loop spans 14 amino acids. The CDR3 sequence: CASSFNTGETEAFF. CDR3 nucleotides: TGTGCCAGCAGTTTTAATACAGGGGAAACTGAAGCTTTCTTT.

CDR3 in amino acids: CASELAGDTEAFF. For the CDR3, the DNA is TGTGCCAGCGAATTAGCAGGGGACACTGAAGCTTTCTTT. The chain has TRBV2 and TRBJ1-1, with D possibly TRBD1 on 6 matching bases. CDR3 length: 13 amino acids. Trimming cost V 8 bases and J 3 bases, with 13 bases left between them. Germline V lookup: CDR1 SNHLY, CDR2 FYNNEI. The complete variable domain, with remaining parts taken from reference TRBV2 and TRBJ1-1, reads EPEVTQTPSHQVTQMGQEVILRCVPISNHLYFYWYRQILGQKVEFLVSFYNNEISEKSEIFDDQFSVERPDGSNFTLKIRSTKLEDSAMYFCASELAGDTEAFFGQGTRLTVV.

The V gene is TRBV9, the J gene TRBJ2-3, with a tentative D call TRBD2 (6 bases). With 2 bases removed from V and 4 bases from J, the gap between germline ends came to 11 bases. CDR3 length equals 14 residues. Germline CDR1 is SGDLS and CDR2 is YYNGEE. The CDR3 loop is CASSVTSPADTQYF. The CDR3 DNA reads as TGTGCCAGCAGCGTCACTAGCCCGGCAGATACGCAGTATTTT.

This chain connects TRBV18 to TRBJ1-2; TRBD1 is a possible D gene (6 bases). Germline V gene sequence: CDR1 KGHSH, CDR2 LQKENI. The CDR3 runs to 13 residues. The V and J ends lost 5 bases and 4 bases respectively, with 11 bases between them. The CDR3 DNA is TGTGCCAGCTCATTGGACAGTAGCTATGGCTACACCTTC. It yields the protein CASSLDSSYGYTF. Variable domain in full (rest from reference TRBV18 and TRBJ1-2): NAGVMQNPRHLVRRRGQEARLRCSPMKGHSHVYWYRQLPEEGLKFMVYLQKENIIDESGMPKERFSAEFPKEGPSILRIQQVVRGDSAAYFCASSLDSSYGYTFGSGTRLTVV.

The chain links TRBV6-5 to TRBJ1-6; TRBD1 aligns across 8 bases. The J segment lost 7 bases and the V segment lost 6 bases, leaving 8 bases of the junction unmatched. Germline V gene sequence: CDR1 MNHEY, CDR2 SVGAGI. The CDR3 is 15 residues long. CDR3 loop: CASRYAGQVNSPLHF. DNA of the CDR3: TGTGCCAGCAGATATGCGGGACAGGTGAATTCACCCCTCCACTTT.

This clone was recorded only once. This chain connects TRBV11-3 to TRBJ2-6; TRBD2 aligns across 10 bases. CDR3 size: 18 residues. Germline CDR1 and CDR2: SGHNT and YENEEA. The trim removed 5 bases at V and 0 bases at J, leaving 7 bases unmatched. This CDR3 is CASSLLAGFLSGANVLTF. In DNA form, the CDR3 reads TGTGCCAGCAGCCTACTAGCGGGGTTTCTCTCTGGGGCCAACGTCCTGACTTTC.